The TCR beta chain under discussion was sequenced for a study of T cells in Graves' hyperthyroidism and ophthalmopathy. CDR1 is SEHNR and CDR2 is FQNEAQ in the germline V gene (reference sequence). The junction had 11 bases not matched to a gene; V was cut back by 1 base and J by 2 bases. The length of the CDR3 is 17 residues. With regard to this clonotype: Its antigen remains unknown.

RNA transcripts were the template for amplifying TCR beta CDR3 regions. A set of HTBI primers served as the primers for a first-round RT-PCR of the TCR CDR3. From the multiplex PCR reads, TCRdb called clonotypes with MiXCR, one entry per CDR3 protein. The sample has over 550,000 distinct CDR3 sequences, over 15% seen once. The study, taken as a whole, reports: Within blood appeared most thyroid clonotypes that had expanded above 0.001.

The receptor comes from a woman aged 18-29 years with Graves' hyperthyroidism. The V and J genes are TRBV7-9 and TRBJ2-7, with 7 nucleotides matching TRBD2. Sequencing was carried out using blood. As DNA, the CDR3 is TGTGCCAGCAGCTTAGGGGGCTTGGCAGGACTAGCCTACGAGCAGTACTTC. It is translated as CASSLGGLAGLAYEQYF.